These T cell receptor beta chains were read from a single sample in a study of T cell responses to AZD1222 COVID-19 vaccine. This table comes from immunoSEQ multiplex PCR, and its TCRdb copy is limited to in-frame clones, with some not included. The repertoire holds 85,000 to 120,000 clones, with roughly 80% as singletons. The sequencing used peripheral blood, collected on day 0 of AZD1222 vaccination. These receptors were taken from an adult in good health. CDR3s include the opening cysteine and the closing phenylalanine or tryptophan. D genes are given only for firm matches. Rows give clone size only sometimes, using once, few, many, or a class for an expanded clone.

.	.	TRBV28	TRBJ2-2	TGTGCCAGCAGTACCCACAGGAACACCGGGGAGCTGTTTTTT	CASSTHRNTGELFF
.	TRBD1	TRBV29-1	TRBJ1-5	TGCAGCGTTCTTACAGGGGGAGGACAGCCCCAGCATTTT	CSVLTGGGQPQHF
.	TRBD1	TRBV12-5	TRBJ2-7	TGTGCCCCTCCCCCAGGGGGTGGGGAGCAGTACTTC	CAPPPGGGEQYF
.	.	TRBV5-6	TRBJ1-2	TGTGCCAGCAGCTGGGGGACAACAACTAACTATGGCTACACCTTC	CASSWGTTTNYGYTF
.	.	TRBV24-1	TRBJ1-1	TGTGCCACCAGTGGGAACACCCCTGAAGCTTTCTTT	CATSGNTPEAFF
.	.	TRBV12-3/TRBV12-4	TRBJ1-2	TGTGCCAGCAGTTCGTTGCTCTATGGCTACACCTTC	CASSSLLYGYTF
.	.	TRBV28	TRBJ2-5	TGTGCCAGCAAAGGGGCCATCGAAGAGACCCAGTACTTC	CASKGAIEETQYF
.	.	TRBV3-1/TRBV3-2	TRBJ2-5	TGTGCCAGCAGCCAGAGAGGGTACCAAGAGACCCAGTACTTC	CASSQRGYQETQYF
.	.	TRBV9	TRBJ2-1	TGTGCCAGCAGCGTAGCCTGGGGCGGTTACAATGAGCAGTTCTTC	CASSVAWGGYNEQFF
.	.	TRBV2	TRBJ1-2	TGTGCCAGCAGTGCCACCAACTATGGCTACACCTTC	CASSATNYGYTF
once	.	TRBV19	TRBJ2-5	TGTGCCAGTAGACTCGACAGCGAGTCGCAAGAGACCCAGTACTTC	CASRLDSESQETQYF
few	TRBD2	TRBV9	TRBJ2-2	TGTGCCAGCAGCGAAAGACCCACACTAGCGGGAATGAACACCGGGGAGCTGTTTTTT	CASSERPTLAGMNTGELFF
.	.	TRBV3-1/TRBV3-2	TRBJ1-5	TGTGCCAGCAGCCAAGGGTTCGGTTTGGAACCCCAGCATTTT	CASSQGFGLEPQHF
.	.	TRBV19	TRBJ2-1	TGTGCCGCCACCGGAGGGCCCCGGAACAATGAGCAGTTCTTC	CAATGGPRNNEQFF
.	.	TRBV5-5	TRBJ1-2	TGTGCCAGCAGCTTGGCGGCCAGCCTCGGCTACACCTTC	CASSLAASLGYTF
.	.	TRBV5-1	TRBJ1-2	TGCGCCAGCAGCCAGGACCATGGCTACACCTTC	CASSQDHGYTF
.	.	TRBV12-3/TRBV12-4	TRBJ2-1	TGTGCCAGCAGTTTAGTAAGAAACAATGAGCAGTTCTTC	CASSLVRNNEQFF
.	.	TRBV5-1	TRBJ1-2	TGCGCCAGCAGCTCTCAATTATCGACAGGCAACGCCTATGGCTACACCTTC	CASSSQLSTGNAYGYTF
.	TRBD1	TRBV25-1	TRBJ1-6	TGTGCCAGCAGTGCCCTGGACAGGACGAATTCACCCCTCCACTTT	CASSALDRTNSPLHF
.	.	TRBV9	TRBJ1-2	TGTGCCAGCAGTCGGGGTGGTGGCTACACCTTC	CASSRGGGYTF
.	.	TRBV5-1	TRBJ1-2	TGCGCCAGCAGCTTGGGATTGGAACTCTATGGCTACACCTTC	CASSLGLELYGYTF
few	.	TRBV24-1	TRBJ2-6	TGTGCCACCAGTGATTCCGGACGGTTCTCTGGGGCCAACGTCCTGACTTTC	CATSDSGRFSGANVLTF
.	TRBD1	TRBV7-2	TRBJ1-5	TGTGCCAGCAGCTCCCGACAGGGAGGGGATCAGCCCCAGCATTTT	CASSSRQGGDQPQHF